This passage covers 7 T cell receptor beta chains from one sample sequenced in a study of blood T cell repertoires in COVID-19. Libraries were prepared by immunoSEQ multiplex PCR; TCRdb keeps only in-frame clonotypes and omits some of them. The top ten hold approximately 2.9% of the sample, which has around 500,000 clones, 80% to 90% seen once. Sequenced sample: peripheral blood. The receptors originated from a human donor in a cohort sampled during active COVID-19.

This chain links TRBV18 with TRBJ2-3; 11 nucleotides match TRBD1. V shed 3 bases, J shed 8 bases, and the junction held 4 bases outside the gene matches. The germline CDR1 and CDR2 sequences are KGHSH and LQKENI. There are 14 residues in the CDR3. The CDR3 sequence: CASSPGQGGVTQYF. DNA for the CDR3: TGTGCCAGCTCACCGGGACAGGGGGGAGTTACGCAGTATTTT. Full variable domain (remainder filled in from reference TRBV18 and TRBJ2-3): NAGVMQNPRHLVRRRGQEARLRCSPMKGHSHVYWYRQLPEEGLKFMVYLQKENIIDESGMPKERFSAEFPKEGPSILRIQQVVRGDSAAYFCASSPGQGGVTQYFGPGTRLTVL.

This chain connects TRBV27 to TRBJ1-5; 7 bases match TRBD1. The CDR3 contains 17 residues. The germline CDR1 and CDR2 sequences are MNHEY and SMNVEV (reference sequence). Germline trimming cut 6 bases from V and 0 bases from J; bases unmatched to any gene: 11. The CDR3 reads CASRRITGVNSNQPQHF. The CDR3 DNA is TGTGCCAGCAGACGCATAACAGGGGTAAATAGCAATCAGCCCCAGCATTTT.

The chain recombines TRBV28 with TRBJ2-7; no clear D gene. The V end lost 1 base, the J end lost 6 bases, and 7 bases lay between the germline ends. Germline V lookup: CDR1 MDHEN, CDR2 SYDVKM. The CDR3 spans 12 residues. The DNA of the CDR3 is TGTGCCAGCAGTTTATCCACCGGCGAGCAGTACTTC. The encoded protein is CASSLSTGEQYF.

The chain links TRBV7-2 to TRBJ2-7; a weak D match, TRBD1 (5 bases). V gave up 1 base and J gave up 9 bases, with 13 bases separating them. The CDR3 sequence is 13 residues long. Germline V gene lookup returns CDR1 SGHTA and CDR2 FQGNSA. The CDR3 reads CASSLVLQEGQYF. The CDR3 DNA reads as TGTGCCAGCAGCTTAGTTCTACAGGAAGGGCAGTACTTC.

With respect to this clone: Different DNA sequences within this sample yield the same CDR3. The chain uses TRBV30 and TRBJ1-1; weak D call: TRBD1 (6 bases). Germline CDR1 reads GTSNPN; CDR2 reads SVGIG (reference sequence). The V end lost 3 bases, the J end lost 4 bases, and 12 bases lay between the germline ends. CDR3 length: 13 amino acids. CDR3 coding DNA: TGTGCCTGGAGGGGGGGGCTAGGCACTGAAGCTTTCTTT. It encodes CAWRGGLGTEAFF.

The gene calls are TRBV3-1 (or the pseudogene TRBV3-2) and TRBJ1-1, with D possibly being TRBD1 (5 bases). CDR1 is LGHDT and CDR2 is YNNKEL in the germline V gene (reference sequence). The CDR3 extends over 16 amino acids. V was pared by 0 bases and J by 5 bases, with 16 bases between. The CDR3 DNA reads TGTGCCAGCAGCCAAGATCGCTCAGGGAGGAAGACTGAAGCTTTCTTT. Translated: CASSQDRSGRKTEAFF.

The chain combines TRBV5-1 with TRBJ2-2; 8 bases agree with TRBD1. J was trimmed by 6 bases and V by 3 bases; bases with no gene match: 7. Germline loops: CDR1 SGHRS, CDR2 YFSETQ. The CDR3 consists of 15 residues. The CDR3 bases are TGCGCCAGCAGCTCTGAACAGGGGGGACCCGGGGAGCTGTTTTTT. This codes for CASSSEQGGPGELFF.